Listed below are T cell receptor beta chains from one sample, sequenced in a study of OX40 agonist ivuxolimab in advanced cancers. Generated by immunoSEQ multiplex PCR, the TCRdb table keeps only in-frame clones and is missing some. In the table there are more than 65,000 clones, over 75% of which are singletons. The sequencing used CD4+ or CD8+ T cells sorted from blood, collected in a trial of the OX40 agonist ivuxolimab. The receptors come from an adult with an advanced solid tumor such as melanoma, head and neck, liver or kidney cancer. Both conserved end residues are part of each CDR3. The order of the fields is J gene, D gene, V gene, clone size, CDR3 DNA, CDR3 protein. A D gene is named only where the DNA matches it firmly. Expanded clones are given a class, and other clones once, few, many or no size at all.

TRBJ2-2,-,TRBV10-2,few,TGCGCCAGCAGGAAGGACACGAACACCGGGGAGCTGTTTTTT,CASRKDTNTGELFF
TRBJ1-5,-,TRBV30,-,TGTGCCTGGAGTGGACAAATCCATCATCCCCAGCATTTT,CAWSGQIHHPQHF
TRBJ1-1,-,TRBV5-1,-,TGCGCCAGCAGCTTGGAACCGCTAGGAGCAATGAACACTGAAGCTTTCTTT,CASSLEPLGAMNTEAFF
TRBJ2-5,-,TRBV2,once,TGTGCCAGCAGTTCCAGGCCGAATCAAGAGACCCAGTACTTC,CASSSRPNQETQYF
TRBJ1-1,-,TRBV6-1,-,TGTGCCAGCAGTGAAGTCCGGGGGGAGTGGGCTTTCTTT,CASSEVRGEWAFF
TRBJ2-7,-,TRBV7-2,-,TGTGCCAGCAGCCGATACCGGGACGGACTCTACGAGCAGTACTTC,CASSRYRDGLYEQYF
TRBJ1-4,TRBD1,TRBV4-3,-,TGCGCCAGCAGCCAAGATTGGGACAGGGGGTCGGAAAAACTGTTTTTT,CASSQDWDRGSEKLFF
TRBJ2-3,-,TRBV5-1,many,TGCGCCAGCAGTGTGGACGGAGACCTCACAGATACGCAGTATTTT,CASSVDGDLTDTQYF
TRBJ2-2,TRBD1,TRBV19,-,TGTGCCGCCGGACCGGGACAGGGGGTCACCGGGGAGCTGTTTTTT,CAAGPGQGVTGELFF
TRBJ2-7,-,TRBV5-1,-,TGCGCCAGCAGCTTCACAGGGATCGGCTCCTACGAGCAGTACTTC,CASSFTGIGSYEQYF
TRBJ2-1,-,TRBV6-5,-,TGTGCCAGCAGTCCCGGGACCCCGGGAGAGCAGTTCTTC,CASSPGTPGEQFF
TRBJ1-6,TRBD1,TRBV27,-,TGTGCCAGCAGTTCAACAGGGGGTAGCTCCTATAATTCACCCCTCCACTTT,CASSSTGGSSYNSPLHF
TRBJ2-7,-,TRBV9,-,TGTGCCAGCAGCGTCGGCCCTGGGAAGAACTACGAGCAGTACTTC,CASSVGPGKNYEQYF
TRBJ2-3,TRBD1,TRBV6-6,once,TGTGCCAGCAGTTACCCGTCAGATTCCGGGACAGCGCAGTATTTT,CASSYPSDSGTAQYF
TRBJ1-2,-,TRBV18,-,TGTGCCAGCTCACCACCGTCGGCGAACTATGGCTACACCTTC,CASSPPSANYGYTF
TRBJ1-4,TRBD1,TRBV6-6,-,TGTGCCAGCAGTTCACGGACAGGGGGGTCAGAGGAAAAACTGTTTTTT,CASSSRTGGSEEKLFF
TRBJ1-1,-,TRBV6-1,once,TGTGCCAGCACCAGGACTGACGACACTGAAGCTTTCTTT,CASTRTDDTEAFF
TRBJ2-1,-,TRBV29-1,-,TGCAGCGTTCTCGTCAATGAGCAGTTCTTC,CSVLVNEQFF
TRBJ2-5,-,TRBV7-2,-,TGTGCCAGCAGCTTAACCACCCAGACCCAGTACTTC,CASSLTTQTQYF
TRBJ1-3,-,TRBV11-2,few,TGTGCCAGCAGCTTAGGGGATTTCGCTGGAAACACCATATATTTT,CASSLGDFAGNTIYF
TRBJ2-1,-,TRBV28,-,TGTGCCAGCAGCGGACTTATCAATGAGCAGTTCTTC,CASSGLINEQFF
TRBJ2-1,TRBD2,TRBV10-1,-,TGCGCCAGCAGTGAGTCCCGCGGGGGGCCCGGTGAGCAGTTCTTC,CASSESRGGPGEQFF
TRBJ2-7,TRBD2,TRBV28,-,TGTGCCAGCAGTTATGTACAGGCGATAGCGGGAGATCGTGGCGAGCAGTACTTC,CASSYVQAIAGDRGEQYF
TRBJ1-2,-,TRBV30,-,TGTGCCTGGAGTAATGGGGCGAACTATGGCTACACCTTC,CAWSNGANYGYTF
TRBJ1-4,-,TRBV7-2,-,TGTGCCAGCAGCCCCCCGTTCTCCGAAAAACTGTTTTTT,CASSPPFSEKLFF
TRBJ2-3,-,TRBV9,-,TGTGCCAGCAGCGTAGAGGGGCAAACAGATACGCAGTATTTT,CASSVEGQTDTQYF
TRBJ1-1,TRBD1,TRBV11-2,-,TGTGCCAGCAGTTACGACAGGGGTACTGAAGCTTTCTTT,CASSYDRGTEAFF
TRBJ1-1,-,TRBV15,-,TGTGCCACCAGCAGAGCTGGGTACTTGAACACTGAAGCTTTCTTT,CATSRAGYLNTEAFF
TRBJ2-2,-,TRBV7-7,-,TGTGCCAGCAGCTTAGAGAGGGGGGCGAACACCGGGGAGCTGTTTTTT,CASSLERGANTGELFF
TRBJ1-2,TRBD1,TRBV19,-,TGTGCCAGTAGGGGGACAGGGGGCGACTATGGCTACACCTTC,CASRGTGGDYGYTF
TRBJ2-1,-,TRBV29-1,-,TGCAGCGTTGAAGATCGATATGAGCAGTTCTTC,CSVEDRYEQFF
TRBJ1-1,TRBD1,TRBV6-5,-,TGTGCCAGCAGTTACTCCCTTCCAGGGGGACACACTGAAGCTTTCTTT,CASSYSLPGGHTEAFF
TRBJ2-3,TRBD2,TRBV5-5,-,TGTGCCAGCAGCTTACCGCCGCGGGGGGACACAGATACGCAGTATTTT,CASSLPPRGDTDTQYF
TRBJ1-5,-,TRBV5-5,once,TGTGCCAGCAGCTTGGGGGGCGCGGGTCAGCCCCAGCATTTT,CASSLGGAGQPQHF
TRBJ2-5,-,TRBV5-5,-,TGTGCCAGCAGCTCCTGGTGGCACCAAGAGACCCAGTACTTC,CASSSWWHQETQYF
TRBJ1-2,-,TRBV6-1,-,TGTGCCAGCATCGAAGGAGTGGCAGGGAGCGGCTACACCTTC,CASIEGVAGSGYTF
TRBJ1-2,-,TRBV6-6,once,TGTGCCAGCAGTGACACCCTGGGACCCCGCAACTTC,CASSDTLGPRNF
TRBJ1-2,-,TRBV11-3,-,TGTGCCAGCAGCCGAGGGGGGTATGGCTACACCTTC,CASSRGGYGYTF
TRBJ1-2,TRBD1,TRBV11-2,-,TGTGCCAGCAGCTTAGACACAGGGGCTACCTATGGCTACACCTTC,CASSLDTGATYGYTF
TRBJ2-7,-,TRBV19,many,TGTGCCAGTGCGCGGACGGTTTCCTACGAGCAGTACTTC,CASARTVSYEQYF